This T cell receptor (beta chain) was recovered during a study of CD8 T cells in Susac syndrome. Roughly 0.45 to 1 ug RNA was reverse transcribed with random hexamers. With immunoSEQ multiplex PCR, TCR beta CDR3 was amplified across 54 Vbeta and 13 Jbeta. TCRdb re-analysed the immunoSEQ multiplex PCR reads in MiXCR, keeping a single row per CDR3 protein. Among about 160,000 distinct CDR3 sequences, approximately 90% were seen once, and the ten largest hold more than 0.07%. J gave up 1 base and V 0 bases, and 9 bases lay outside the gene matches. Germline V gene data show CDR1 as DFQATT and CDR2 as SNEGSKA (reference sequence). The CDR3 length is 18 residues. With respect to this clonotype: The antigen is not known.

Matching for age and sex applied to the controls, who were healthy donors. Study findings and constraints: TCR sequencing and HLA analysis covered a relatively small number of individuals.

The sequence came from a human donor in good health. V usage is TRBV20-1 and J usage is TRBJ2-1; 10 nucleotides line up with TRBD2. Sequenced sample: CD4+ T cells from PBMCs. CDR3 nucleotides: TGCAGTGCTAGAGATCTAGCGGGAGACCCAAGGTCCTACAATGAGCAGTTCTTC. It codes for CSARDLAGDPRSYNEQFF.